The sequence of this T cell receptor (beta chain) was determined in a study of OX40 agonist ivuxolimab in advanced cancers. Notes on the research overall: Ivuxolimab was a fully human IgG2 agonistic monoclonal antibody targeting the costimulatory receptor OX40 (CD134). Peripheral TCRbeta sequencing aimed to test whether ivuxolimab altered TCR sequence diversity and caused clonal T-cell expansion. The paper describes the monotherapy dose-escalation part (N of about 47 patients) of the phase I trial of ivuxolimab. Prior anti-PD-1, anti-PD-L1 or anti-CTLA-4 therapy was permitted, and approximately 40% of dose-escalation patients had received checkpoint inhibitors. A male proportion of roughly 80% and a mean age of approximately 60 years, ranging from 23 to 79, were recorded for the dose-escalation cohort. Partial responses occurred in three dose-escalation patients: two with cutaneous melanoma and one with hepatocellular carcinoma. Of the roughly 53 patients in dose escalation, some 20 had hepatocellular carcinoma, some 15 had melanoma, 9 had renal cell carcinoma and 9 had head and neck cancer. Intravenous ivuxolimab was administered to patients every 2 weeks at six dose levels: 0.01, 0.1, 0.3, 1.5, 3 and 10 mg/kg. General study outcomes and caveats: In the 0.1-3.0 mg/kg groups, partial responders had among the lowest normalized peripheral clonal expansion, particularly in CD8+ T cells. The antigen specificity of the clonally expanded peripheral T cells was not determined. Low levels of normalized T-cell clonal expansion were also seen in some patients who did not respond. At doses of 0.1 to 3.0 mg/kg, clonal expansion of both CD4+ and CD8+ T cells in blood was seen between baseline and week 6. After ivuxolimab, CD8+ T cells had more expanded clones than CD4+ T cells on average.

This clone was seen a handful of times. Its specific antigen is unknown. Base qualities are not at hand, and no much larger clone is one base apart. For sequencing of the TCRbeta CDR3 region, genomic DNA was extracted from the sorted cells. The immunoSEQ Assay was used to sequence the TCRbeta CDR3 regions. The table was pulled from immuneACCESS by TCRdb, which kept in-frame rearrangements only. Such tables lose some clones; where checked, under half of the loss comes from unresolved V genes, and the rest has no known cause. Within this sample are more than 45,000 clones, with around nine tenths of them counted one time only. The ten biggest clones cover under 2.5% of the sample. Patients with autoimmune disease history or receiving systemic immunosuppression were excluded from the trial. Peripheral blood for TCR sequencing was collected from all dose cohorts at baseline, on cycle 4 day 1, and on cycle 7 day 1. Samples came from an open-label, multicenter, first-in-human phase I dose-escalation trial of ivuxolimab. Adults with locally advanced or metastatic melanoma, renal cell carcinoma, hepatocellular carcinoma or head and neck squamous cell carcinoma were enrolled in the trial. CD4+ and CD8+ T cells were sorted separately from peripheral blood before TCR sequencing.

From the cysteine through the phenylalanine, the CDR3 covers 13 amino acids. Only the CDR3 region is kept as DNA, spanning 39 bases read in frame from base 1. Based on the germline V gene, the CDR1 and CDR2 sequences are SGHRS and YFSETQ. Trimming removed 3 bases from V and 3 bases from J; the gene matches leave 0 bases unexplained. The sequence links TRBV5-1 to TRBJ1-1; 9 of the junction bases match TRBD1. The sample consisted of CD4+ or CD8+ T cells sorted from blood, taken in a trial of the OX40 agonist ivuxolimab. The origin of this receptor is an adult with an advanced solid tumor such as melanoma, head and neck, liver or kidney cancer. At the DNA level, the sequence is TGCGCCAGCAGCTGGGACAGGGACACTGAAGCTTTCTTT. It is translated as CASSWDRDTEAFF. The CDR3, completed at both ends by the reference TRBV5-1 and TRBJ1-1 genes, gives the full variable domain KAGVTQTPRYLIKTRGQQVTLSCSPISGHRSVSWYQQTPGQGLQFLFEYFSETQRNKGNFPGRFSGRQFSNSRSEMNVSTLELGDSALYLCASSWDRDTEAFFGQGTRLTVV.